This entry features one T cell receptor beta chain sequence. The data were obtained in a study of T cell changes during pregnancy in multiple sclerosis. Measured with immunoSEQ multiplex PCR; TCRdb has only the in-frame clones, and not every one. This sample has approximately 20,000 clones, with 86% found just once. The source was CD8+ T cells from peripheral blood mononuclear cells, collected in the third trimester of pregnancy. This receptor was obtained from a female donor in good health, enrolled as a control in a pregnancy study.

CDR3 DNA sequence: TGTGCCAGTAGTCCTAATGAAGAAAAACTGTTTTTT. It translates to CASSPNEEKLFF. This sequence joins TRBV19 and TRBJ1-4, with D unclear. This CDR3 has 12 amino acids. Germline V gene lookup returns CDR1 LNHDA and CDR2 SQIVND (reference sequence). Trimming pared 5 bases from V and 8 bases from J, leaving 9 bases between.